The T cell receptor (beta chain) under discussion was sequenced for a study of long-term antiretroviral therapy in people with HIV (dated by TCRdb to 2021 to 2024). Regarding the research as a whole: The earliest samples were collected roughly a decade before the 2015 WHO recommendation for immediate ART, at a time when ART was usually postponed until CD4 counts fell. A retrospective serial study tested whether changes in peripheral blood TRB repertoire composition and diversity were associated with ART initiation and durable HIV suppression. From some 28 adults with confirmed HIV infection, the cohort provided roughly 200 cryopreserved PBMC samples, gathered serially across a mean of around six years (range 1-12). Of the roughly 30 participants with HIV, approximately 11 were female. Test extractions of a monoclonal T-cell line alongside approximately 34 polyclonal samples showed no cross-contamination during QIAcube processing.

Sequencing of the TRB variable region was done with the immunoSEQ hsTCRB v3.0 assay at survey level resolution. TRB sequencing targeted a depth of 40,000-50,000 T-cell genomes per sample. TRB libraries were pooled and sequenced on an Illumina MiSeq using a v3 150-cycle kit. As for how the authors treated the data: Repertoire analysis was run in R within a reproducible Nextflow workflow that covered QC, data transformation and analysis. Custom analyses were implemented in LymphoSeq2, an R package for AIRR-Seq data exploration. After excluding a few samples that yielded fewer than 5000 total TRB sequences, roughly 190 HIV repertoires remained for analysis. Of the approximately 190 retained HIV repertoires, some 60 were collected before and roughly 130 after ART initiation. Repertoires were downsampled to 5000 TRB nucleotide sequences, with summary statistics averaged over 100 downsampling iterations. The analysis kept only TRB sequences whose CDR3 regions were at least seven amino acids long. A Shannon entropy-derived clonality score and the Gini coefficient were used to measure diversity. In the repertoire networks, any two of the top 5000 CDR3 amino acid sequences were connected whenever the two sequences differed by an edit distance of one. Antigen specificity groups and MHC restriction were predicted for TRB CDR3 amino acid sequences with GLIPH2. To flag known CMV, EBV, HIV or tissue antigen associations, CDR3 amino acid sequences were matched against VDJdb and McPAS-TCR. Pre-ART, post-ART and control groups were compared with Wilcoxon signed-rank tests and Holm-Bonferroni correction. TCRdb mirrors the immuneACCESS table, restricted to in-frame sequences. Some clones are absent from its copies; in checked studies, under half trace to an unresolved V gene, and the reason for the others is unknown. V and J calls and clone size are copied from that table; D and trimming were computed from the DNA. The sample has 20,000 or so clones on record, 75% to 85% of them singletons. The top ten hold nearly 6.5% of the sample.

Trimming at the junction amounts to 1 base on V and 7 bases on J, and the germline ends lie 5 bases apart. According to the germline V gene, CDR1 reads MGHRA and CDR2 reads YSYEKL. The CDR3 runs 12 amino acids, cysteine and phenylalanine included. Just the 36-base CDR3 DNA is kept, in frame starting at base 1. This clone is a singleton in its sample. The specificity of this receptor is unknown. The record has no base qualities; no much larger clone is one base away. Inclusion was restricted to participants for whom at least one PBMC sample before ART initiation and at least two post-ART samples were available. All participants with HIV were treated in the United States of America. Before DNA extraction, cryopreserved samples of about 1-10 million PBMC were thawed and washed. At the time of the earliest PBMC sample, participants with HIV were aged between about 23 and 55 years. Per participant, PBMC samples came from 1-4 timepoints prior to ART initiation and 2-8 timepoints following ART initiation, for a median of 7 samples. Serial HIV viral load, CD4+ T-cell count, ART history and demographic data were obtained for every participant. Genomic DNA was extracted from unsorted PBMC with a Qiagen kit on a QIAcube, with processing performed in batches of 12 samples.

Study-wide conclusions, independent of this receptor: Owing to limited PBMC availability, only the TCR beta chain was sequenced, without alpha chain pairing. ART initiation was associated with a significant increase in TRB diversity, but diversity stayed significantly below transplant donor controls even after long-term ART. Expanded TRB clones identified before ART initiation dominated the repertoire at all time points, although this dominance fluctuated and declined in many PLHIV after ART. The samples span the years 2004 to 2017, and the ART regimens used at that time may not be as effective as current regimens. Inferences about post-ART repertoire changes were limited because no data were available on ART adherence, viral resistance or therapy changes. CDR3 length ranges in HIV repertoires were narrower than in controls, and network structure suggested an antigen-experienced repertoire with only a slight naive shift after ART. Because pre-ART samples had limited cell numbers, profiling was done on unsorted PBMC rather than on sorted CD4+ and CD8+ T cells.

The starting material was unsorted PBMCs, obtained at the start of antiretroviral therapy, before treatment. The chain is encoded by TRBV4-1 joined to TRBJ2-1; the D gene is unclear. The source of this sequence is a man aged 18-30 years with HIV. The CDR3 reads as follows: CASSQVNNEQFF. The nucleotides are TGCGCCAGCAGCCAAGTTAATAATGAGCAGTTCTTC.